This TCR beta chain came from a study of blood T cell repertoires in COVID-19 (dated by TCRdb to 2019 to 2021). Turning to the overall study: Samples covering the acute and convalescent phases of COVID-19 were provided by collaborators in the United States, Italy and Spain. The dataset comprised deeply sampled blood TCRbeta repertoires from subjects exposed to, actively infected with, or recovered from COVID-19. The prospective study material was composed of cDNA or gDNA derived from T cells, B-cell-depleted T cells, or PBMCs. The samples were drawn from two sources: the first 160 participants of the ongoing ImmuneRACE study, and about 1,300 subjects contributed by 6 global collaborators. The repertoires were released in a freely available public database meant as a resource for research on the immune response to SARS-CoV-2. HLA class I and class II types, where available, came from metadata supplied by the sample provider rather than from assay-based typing. A de-identified subject ID, COVID-19 status, age in years and sex were almost always included in the sample metadata.

V ends up 2 bases short and J 7 bases short, with an unmatched junction base count of 9. Via the germline V gene, CDR1 is SQVTM and CDR2 ANQGSEA. The CDR3 measures 15 amino acids from cysteine to phenylalanine. Kept here is only the CDR3 DNA, which spans 45 bases and is read in frame from base 1. Notes on this clone: It lacks a known antigen. Base qualities are not provided; no much larger clone lies one nucleotide away.

The immunoSEQ Assay, a bias-controlled multiplex PCR, was used to amplify TCRbeta CDR3 regions from genomic DNA. In the original analysis: Within the assay, amplification of reference gene primers was used to estimate how many nucleated cells each sample contained. Sequence reads were collapsed and filtered to measure the absolute abundance of every unique TCRbeta CDR3 rearrangement. Productive Simpson clonality was computed per sample as the square root of Simpson's diversity index over productive rearrangements. Here the immuneACCESS table is served through TCRdb, limited to in-frame sequences with V and J called. Missing clones are a known gap in these copies; in checked studies unresolved V genes cover under half, and the rest lacks a known reason. The DNA was the basis for D and trimming; V, J and clone size are from that table. The sample table shows some 410,000 clones, and approximately 88% are seen once. The biggest ten clones account for 0.95% to 1% of the sample.

Beyond this particular receptor, the publication reports: Clinical and demographic metadata were provided uncurated, with the amount varying by source and participant.

Participants in the prospective study were aged 18 to 89 years, lived in under 30 United States geographic areas, and enrolled through a virtual design. In the prospective study, cohorts were assigned on the basis of participant-reported clinical history obtained from a screening survey and a study questionnaire. Mobile phlebotomists in the prospective study collected whole blood, serum and a nasopharyngeal or oropharyngeal swab from every participant. Over a roughly 2-month period, participants in the prospective study had the option of providing additional blood draws and questionnaires. Before DNA extraction, prospective study blood samples were shipped either frozen or at room temperature.

The source is a woman in her thirties with acute COVID-19. The sequencing input was PBMCs or T cells enriched from blood (not recorded which). The rearrangement joined TRBV29-1 to TRBJ2-1, and 9 junctional nucleotides match TRBD2. The CDR3 protein sequence reads: CSVELSSGVRNEQFF. At the DNA level, the sequence is TGCAGCGTTGAATTATCTAGCGGGGTGAGGAATGAGCAGTTCTTC.